One sample yielded the 6 T cell receptor beta chains listed below, sequenced in a study of blood T cells in healthy people across ages. Alongside a J-beta primer mix, a sample-barcoded 5' primer served in a second PCR lasting about 6 to 11 cycles. TCRdb redid the calling of the 5' RACE reads with MiXCR, one entry per CDR3 protein. Among hundreds of thousands of distinct CDR3 sequences, approximately 30% were seen once, and the ten largest hold 15% to 19%. Sequencing was performed on blood. The receptor source for this set is a woman older than 75 in good health.

This clonotype showed up many times. V usage is TRBV7-2 and J usage is TRBJ2-3, with 8 nucleotides matching TRBD2. Per the germline V gene, CDR1 is SGHTA and CDR2 is FQGNSA. With V trimmed by 2 bases and J by 4 bases, 8 bases remained unmatched. The CDR3 is 16 residues long. DNA of the CDR3: TGTGCCAGCAGCTTAAAGGGCGGGGGGAAACCAGATACGCAGTATTTT. It translates to CASSLKGGGKPDTQYF.

Details on this clonotype: Since a much larger clone is just one base distant, this may be a read error. The chain uses TRBV7-2 and TRBJ2-7; TRBD2 matches 12 bases. The CDR3 consists of 17 residues. The J segment lost 7 bases and the V segment lost 3 bases, leaving 13 bases of the junction unmatched. The germline V gene encodes CDR1 SGHTA and CDR2 FQGNSA. The CDR3 sequence: CASSFSAVTSGGTEQYF. The CDR3 DNA sequence: TGTGCCAGCAGCTTCAGCGCGGTTACTAGCGGGGGGACTGAGCAGTACTTC.

The table lists this clonotype with many counts. The J gene is TRBJ2-5, the V gene TRBV7-9, with D unresolved. The germline V gene has CDR1 SEHNR and CDR2 FQNEAQ (reference sequence). V was clipped by 5 bases and J by 5 bases, with 18 bases between them. The CDR3 is made up of 15 amino acids. CDR3 amino acids: CASSPRAPVGETQYF. In DNA form, the CDR3 reads TGTGCCAGCAGCCCCCGGGCCCCGGTGGGGGAGACCCAGTACTTC.

This clonotype has just a few counts. The V call is TRBV9, the J call TRBJ2-3, with 8 bases aligning to TRBD2. This CDR3 has 14 amino acids. CDR1 is SGDLS, CDR2 YYNGEE, per germline. V lost 7 bases, J lost 0 bases, and 4 bases stayed unmatched. CDR3 region: CASERGLSTDTQYF. The CDR3 DNA sequence: TGTGCCAGCGAGCGGGGGCTTAGCACAGATACGCAGTATTTT.

The table lists this clonotype with many counts. Sequence at one end of the junction differs from germline and may be a read error. The chain has TRBV12-3 or TRBV12-4 and TRBJ2-3; D gene uncertain. The CDR3 runs to 14 residues. The CDR3 loop is CASSLAGRTDTQYF. The DNA of the CDR3 is TGTGCCAGCAGCTTAGCCGGCCGCACAGATACGCAGTATTTT.

This clonotype was counted many times. The chain employs TRBV27 and TRBJ1-4; D is possibly TRBD1 (6 bases). CDR3 length: 14 amino acids. Per the germline V gene, CDR1 is MNHEY and CDR2 is SMNVEV (reference sequence). The ends were cut back, 3 bases at V and 8 bases at J, with 13 bases in the middle. CDR3 in DNA: TGTGCCAGCAGTTTGGGCAGGGGACGGGAAAAACTGTTTTTT. This codes for CASSLGRGREKLFF.